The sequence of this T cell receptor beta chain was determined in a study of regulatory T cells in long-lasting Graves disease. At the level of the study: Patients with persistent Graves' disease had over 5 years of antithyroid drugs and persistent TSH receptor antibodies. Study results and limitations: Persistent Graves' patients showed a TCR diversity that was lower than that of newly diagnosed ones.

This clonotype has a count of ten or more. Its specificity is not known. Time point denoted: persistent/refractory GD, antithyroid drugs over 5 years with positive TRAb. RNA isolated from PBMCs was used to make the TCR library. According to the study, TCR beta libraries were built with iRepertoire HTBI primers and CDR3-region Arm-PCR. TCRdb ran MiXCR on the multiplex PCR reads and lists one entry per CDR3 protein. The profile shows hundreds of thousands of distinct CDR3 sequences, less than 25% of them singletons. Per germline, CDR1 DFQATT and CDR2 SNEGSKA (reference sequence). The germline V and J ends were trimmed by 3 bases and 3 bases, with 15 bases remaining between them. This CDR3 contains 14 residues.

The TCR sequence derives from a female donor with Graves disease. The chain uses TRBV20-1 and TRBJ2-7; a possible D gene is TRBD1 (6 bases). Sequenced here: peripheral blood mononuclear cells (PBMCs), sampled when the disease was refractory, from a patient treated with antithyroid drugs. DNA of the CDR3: TGCAGTGCTAGGAACCCGGGACATATCTACGAGCAGTACTTC. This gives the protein CSARNPGHIYEQYF.